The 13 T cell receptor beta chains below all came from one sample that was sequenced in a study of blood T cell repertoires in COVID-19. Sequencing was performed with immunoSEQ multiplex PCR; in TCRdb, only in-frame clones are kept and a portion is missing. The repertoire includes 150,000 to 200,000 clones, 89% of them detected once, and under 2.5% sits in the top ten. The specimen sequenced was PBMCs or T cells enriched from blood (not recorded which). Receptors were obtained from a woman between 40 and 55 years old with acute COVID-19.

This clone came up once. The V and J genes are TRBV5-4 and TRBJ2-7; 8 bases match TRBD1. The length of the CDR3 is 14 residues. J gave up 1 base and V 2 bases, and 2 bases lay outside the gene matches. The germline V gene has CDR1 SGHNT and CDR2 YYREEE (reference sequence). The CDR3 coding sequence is TGTGCCAGCAGCTTTACAGGGGGGTCCTACGAGCAGTACTTC. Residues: CASSFTGGSYEQYF.

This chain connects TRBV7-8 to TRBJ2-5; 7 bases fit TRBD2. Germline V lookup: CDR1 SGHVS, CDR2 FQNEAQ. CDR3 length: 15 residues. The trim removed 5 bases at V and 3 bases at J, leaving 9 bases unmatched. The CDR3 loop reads CASSAGLGSEETQYF. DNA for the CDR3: TGTGCCAGCAGCGCCGGACTAGGTTCCGAAGAGACCCAGTACTTC.

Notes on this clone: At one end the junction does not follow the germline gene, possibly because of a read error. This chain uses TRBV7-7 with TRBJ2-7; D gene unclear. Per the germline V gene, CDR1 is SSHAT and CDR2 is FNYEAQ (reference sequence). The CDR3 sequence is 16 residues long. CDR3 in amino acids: CASSFFWSEKAYEQYF. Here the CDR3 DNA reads TGTGCTAGCAGCTTTTTTTGGTCGGAGAAGGCCTACGAGCAGTACTTC.

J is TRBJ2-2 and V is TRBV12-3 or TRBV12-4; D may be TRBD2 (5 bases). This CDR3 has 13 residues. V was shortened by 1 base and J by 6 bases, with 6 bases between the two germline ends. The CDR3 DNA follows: TGTGCCAGCAGTTTAGAGGGAGCCGGGGAGCTGTTTTTT. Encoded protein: CASSLEGAGELFF.

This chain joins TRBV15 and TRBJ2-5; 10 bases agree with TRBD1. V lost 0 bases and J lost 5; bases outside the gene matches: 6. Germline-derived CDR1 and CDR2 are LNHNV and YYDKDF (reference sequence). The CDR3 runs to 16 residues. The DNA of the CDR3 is TGTGCCACCAGCAGAGACGCCGGGACAGGGGATGAGACCCAGTACTTC. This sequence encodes CATSRDAGTGDETQYF.

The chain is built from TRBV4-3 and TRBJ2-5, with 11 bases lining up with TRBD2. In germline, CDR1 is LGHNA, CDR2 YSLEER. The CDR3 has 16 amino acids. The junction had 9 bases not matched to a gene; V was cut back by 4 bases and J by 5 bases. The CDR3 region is CASSPNSGRAWETQYF. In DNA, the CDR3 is TGCGCCAGCAGCCCAAATAGCGGGAGGGCCTGGGAGACCCAGTACTTC.

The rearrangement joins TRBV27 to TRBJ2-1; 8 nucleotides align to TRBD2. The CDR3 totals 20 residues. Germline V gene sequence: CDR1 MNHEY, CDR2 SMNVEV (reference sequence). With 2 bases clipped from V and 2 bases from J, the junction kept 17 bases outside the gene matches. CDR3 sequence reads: CASSLDFGGGRLGPYNEQFF. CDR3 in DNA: TGTGCCAGCAGTTTAGACTTTGGCGGGGGGAGACTGGGGCCCTACAATGAGCAGTTCTTC.

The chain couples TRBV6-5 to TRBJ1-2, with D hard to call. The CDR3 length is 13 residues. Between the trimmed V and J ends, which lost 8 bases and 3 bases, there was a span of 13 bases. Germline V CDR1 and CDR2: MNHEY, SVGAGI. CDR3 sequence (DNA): TGTGCCAGCCGGCAGGATGGATACTATGGCTACACCTTC. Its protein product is CASRQDGYYGYTF.

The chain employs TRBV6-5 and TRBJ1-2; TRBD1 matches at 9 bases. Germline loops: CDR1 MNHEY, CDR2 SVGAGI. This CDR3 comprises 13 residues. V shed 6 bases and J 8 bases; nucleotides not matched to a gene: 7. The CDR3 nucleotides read TGTGCCAGCAGCCGGGGACAGGGCCTGGGCTACACCTTC. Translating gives CASSRGQGLGYTF.

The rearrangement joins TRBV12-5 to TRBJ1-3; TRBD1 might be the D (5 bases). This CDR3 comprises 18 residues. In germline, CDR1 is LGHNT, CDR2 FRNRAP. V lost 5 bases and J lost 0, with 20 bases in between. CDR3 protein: CASGGPGGDPYSGNTIYF. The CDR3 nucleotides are TGTGCTAGTGGTGGCCCCGGGGGGGACCCTTACTCTGGAAACACCATATATTTT.

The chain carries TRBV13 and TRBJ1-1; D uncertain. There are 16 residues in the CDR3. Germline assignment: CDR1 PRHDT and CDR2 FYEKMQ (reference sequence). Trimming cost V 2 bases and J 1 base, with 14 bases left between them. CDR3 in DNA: TGTGCCAGCAGCTTAAGTTATGGCAGGCGGAACACTGAAGCTTTCTTT. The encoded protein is CASSLSYGRRNTEAFF.

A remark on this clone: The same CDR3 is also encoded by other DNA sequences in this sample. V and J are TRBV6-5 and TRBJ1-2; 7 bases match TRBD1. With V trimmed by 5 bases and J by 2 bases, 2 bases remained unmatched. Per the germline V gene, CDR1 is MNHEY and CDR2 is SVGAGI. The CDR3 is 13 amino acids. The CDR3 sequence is CASSRTGNYGYTF. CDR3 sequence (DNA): TGTGCCAGCAGTAGGACAGGAAACTATGGCTACACCTTC.

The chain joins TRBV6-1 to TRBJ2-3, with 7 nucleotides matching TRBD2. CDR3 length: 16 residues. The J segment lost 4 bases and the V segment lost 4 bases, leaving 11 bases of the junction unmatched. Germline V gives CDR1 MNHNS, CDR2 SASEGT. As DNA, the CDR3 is TGTGCCAGCAGTGCCCCTTGGGGGGGGGATTCAGATACGCAGTATTTT. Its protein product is CASSAPWGGDSDTQYF.